This T cell receptor beta chain was retrieved from a study of cytomegalovirus exposure and HLA in healthy donors. Study summary: Both the roughly 120 validation repertoires and the roughly 620 first-cohort repertoires used the same platform, as reported by a later analysis.

The data were produced by immunoSEQ multiplex PCR, yet TCRdb's version contains in-frame clones alone and is incomplete. The sample has around 350,000 clones, approximately 90% seen once. As concerns this clone: What it binds is not known.

Findings of the study overall: The authors listed around 150 TCR beta chains as cytomegalovirus-associated. In vitro testing confirmed three CMV-associated chains as specific for CMV antigens.

This CDR3 is 15 amino acids long. Germline values: CDR1 SGHRS, CDR2 YFSETQ. V was pared by 4 bases and J by 3 bases, with 9 bases of the junction left unmatched. This clonotype originated in a woman aged 18-29 years in good health and CMV-seronegative. The chain recombines TRBV5-1 with TRBJ1-2, with TRBD1 identical over 7 bases. The specimen sequenced was PBMCs. In DNA form, the CDR3 reads TGCGCCAGCAGCCCCTACAGGCAGGGGGACTATGGCTACACCTTC. This encodes CASSPYRQGDYGYTF.